The rows below give T cell receptor beta chains drawn from one sample of a study of OX40 agonist ivuxolimab in advanced cancers. TCRdb keeps only in-frame clones here, not all; method: immunoSEQ multiplex PCR. The profile shows about 30,000 clones, 70% to 90% of them singletons. The sequences come from CD4+ or CD8+ T cells sorted from blood, collected in a trial of the OX40 agonist ivuxolimab. Receptor source: an adult with an advanced solid tumor such as melanoma, head and neck, liver or kidney cancer. Both conserved end residues are part of each CDR3. D genes are given only for firm matches. Size tells how often a clone was seen (once, few, many) or the class of an expanded clone, and some rows leave it out.

TRBJ1-1	.	TRBV7-6	.	TGTGCCAGCAGGGGGGGCACGGATACTGAAGCTTTCTTT	CASRGGTDTEAFF
TRBJ2-7	.	TRBV5-1	.	TGCGCCAGCAGCTTGGGGCCCGAGCAGTACTTC	CASSLGPEQYF
TRBJ2-1	TRBD2	TRBV6-4	.	TGTGCCAGCAGCTCCGGGACTAGCGGGGGAAACTACAATGAGCAGTTCTTC	CASSSGTSGGNYNEQFF
TRBJ2-7	TRBD1	TRBV5-4	.	TGTGCCACCTGGCCCGCCGGGACAGGGGACTACGAGCAGTACTTC	CATWPAGTGDYEQYF
TRBJ2-1	.	TRBV11-1	.	TGTGCCAGCAGCTCCGGGGGCGCCCGCTCCTACAATGAGCAGTTCTTC	CASSSGGARSYNEQFF
TRBJ2-7	TRBD1	TRBV4-1	.	TGCGCCAGCAGCCAAGGGGACAGGATTTCCTCCTACGAGCAGTACTTC	CASSQGDRISSYEQYF
TRBJ2-2	TRBD1	TRBV4-1	few	TGCGCCAGCAGCTCAGGACAGGGATACACCGGGGAGCTGTTTTTT	CASSSGQGYTGELFF
TRBJ2-1	.	TRBV9	.	TGTGCCAGCAGCCCCCCGGCCAATGAGCAGTTCTTC	CASSPPANEQFF
TRBJ1-2	.	TRBV11-2	.	TGTGCCAGCAGCTTAGCTGGACGAGGGAGCCCTAACTATGGCTACACCTTC	CASSLAGRGSPNYGYTF
TRBJ2-1	TRBD2	TRBV29-1	.	TGCAGCGCAGCGGGAGCCCTCTATAACAATGAGCAGTTCTTC	CSAAGALYNNEQFF
TRBJ2-3	.	TRBV2	.	TGTGCCAGCCCACCAACCTCGGGGGCTAGCACAGATACGCAGTATTTT	CASPPTSGASTDTQYF
TRBJ2-6	.	TRBV7-6	.	TGTGCCAGCAGCTTAGGGCCCTCTGGGGCCAACGTCCTGACTTTC	CASSLGPSGANVLTF
TRBJ2-1	TRBD1	TRBV7-6	.	TGTGCCAGCAGCCCGTATCGACAGGGTAGCTCCTACAATGAGCAGTTCTTC	CASSPYRQGSSYNEQFF
TRBJ2-7	.	TRBV9	.	TGTGCCAGCAGCGTAGGAGGGTCCTACGAGCAGTACTTC	CASSVGGSYEQYF
TRBJ1-4	.	TRBV5-5	.	TGTGCCAGCAGCTTGGTACTCCACGGTGGCGAGCCGAAACTGTTTTTT	CASSLVLHGGEPKLFF